This record covers a single T cell receptor (beta chain). Germline assignment: CDR1 SGHNT and CDR2 YYREEE (reference sequence). Trimming shortened V by 4 bases and J by 3 bases, and 11 bases separated the two germline ends. This CDR3 region has 15 residues. The time point here: persistent/refractory GD, antithyroid drugs over 5 years with positive TRAb. The TCR library used RNA extracted from PBMCs. HTBI primers from iRepertoire and Arm-PCR of CDR3 regions yielded the TCR beta libraries. TCRdb re-called the multiplex PCR reads with MiXCR, one entry per CDR3 protein. This table has fewer than 400,000 distinct CDR3 sequences, roughly a fifth appearing once. This sample was taken from a study of regulatory T cells in long-lasting Graves disease. Study-wide context: Patients met the persistent Graves' disease definition after over 5 years of antithyroid drugs with positive TSH receptor antibodies.

Sequencing used peripheral blood mononuclear cells (PBMCs), obtained when the disease was refractory, from a patient treated with antithyroid drugs. The sequence was collected from a female donor with Graves disease. The gene calls are TRBV5-4 and TRBJ1-6; D might be TRBD1 (5 bases). For the CDR3, the DNA is TGTGCCAGCAGCCCCGGGACCGACTATAATTCACCCCTCCACTTT. This gives the protein CASSPGTDYNSPLHF.